The present TCR beta chain was sequenced within a study of PD-L1 blockade in urothelial cancer. Study background: Intravenous atezolizumab, 1,200 mg every 3 weeks, was begun by patients around 2014. Enrolled patients had been treated previously with 0 to 3 chemotherapy regimens.

Findings of the study overall: At 3 weeks on treatment, tumor-associated clones expanded more with durable benefit.

Comments on this clone: What it recognizes is unknown.

Profiling relied on immunoSEQ multiplex PCR, and the TCRdb table lists in-frame clones only, not all of them. The table shows more than 80,000 clones, with around 76% occurring only once. Germline CDR1 reads MGHRA; CDR2 reads YSYEKL. The V gene end was trimmed by 2 bases and the J gene end by 6 bases; junction bases not matched to a gene: 12. The CDR3 consists of 17 residues. Sequencing used PBMCs, obtained around atezolizumab (anti-PD-L1) treatment. This chain connects TRBV4-1 to TRBJ2-2; 7 bases match TRBD2. This TCR came from a man between 65 and 85 years old with urothelial cancer. In DNA form, the CDR3 reads TGCGCCAGCAGCCAAACCCCTGCGGGAGTAGCCTCCGGGGAGCTGTTTTTT. Translated: CASSQTPAGVASGELFF.